There are many counts of the clone carrying this T cell receptor beta chain. What it binds is not known. The sample belongs to a study of radiation and T cells in renal cell carcinoma. Sequencing used immunoSEQ multiplex PCR; TCRdb keeps in-frame clones, though not all of them. Of 45,000 or so clones in the sample, around 83% are singletons; the top ten hold about 33%. Stated time point: baseline pretreatment blood. Treatment denoted: 15 Gy SBRT to primary tumor, nephrectomy 4 weeks later. Radiation-treated patients gave blood at baseline, week 2 and week 4. This renal cell carcinoma was of the clear cell type. Findings and limits, study-wide: In blood, top tumor clones expanded by 2 weeks, shrinking by 4. Without pretreatment biopsies, baseline tumor clonotype presence was undetermined.

The sequencing here drew on blood, taken from a patient whose treatment included radiotherapy and nephrectomy. The TCR sequence derives from a woman aged 70 to 79 with renal cell carcinoma.

This chain's CDR3 is CASSLADGEAFF. CDR3 in DNA: TGTGCCAGCAGCTTGGCCGACGGTGAAGCTTTCTTT. This chain connects TRBV7-8 to TRBJ1-1; D gene uncertain. Trimming removed 3 bases from V and 7 bases from J, with 9 bases in between. From germline, CDR1 is SGHVS and CDR2 FQNEAQ. The CDR3 is 12 amino acids.